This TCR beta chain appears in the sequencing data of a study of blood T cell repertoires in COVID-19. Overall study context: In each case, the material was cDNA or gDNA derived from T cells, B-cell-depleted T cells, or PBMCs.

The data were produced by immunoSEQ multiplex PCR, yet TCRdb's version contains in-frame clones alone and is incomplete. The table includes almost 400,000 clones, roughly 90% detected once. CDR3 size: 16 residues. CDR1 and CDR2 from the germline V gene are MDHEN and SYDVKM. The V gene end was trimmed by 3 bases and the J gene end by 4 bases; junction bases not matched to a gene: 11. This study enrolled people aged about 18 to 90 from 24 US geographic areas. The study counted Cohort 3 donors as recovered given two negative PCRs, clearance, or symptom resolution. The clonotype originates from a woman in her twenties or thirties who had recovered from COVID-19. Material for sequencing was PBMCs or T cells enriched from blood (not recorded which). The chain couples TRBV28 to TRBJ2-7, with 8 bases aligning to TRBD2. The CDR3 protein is CASSFLGGGPKYEQYF. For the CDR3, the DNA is TGTGCCAGCAGTTTCTTAGGCGGGGGGCCTAAGTACGAGCAGTACTTC.